The 3 T cell receptor beta chains in this list originate from one sample, sequenced in a study of blood T cell repertoires in COVID-19. Data came from immunoSEQ multiplex PCR; TCRdb stores just in-frame clones and leaves some out. The sample holds about 160,000 clones, around 87% seen once. The sequencing input was PBMCs or T cells enriched from blood (not recorded which). These TCRs come from a woman aged 45-65 years who had recovered from COVID-19.

This clone appeared once. The gene calls are TRBV11-2 and TRBJ1-3; D gene uncertain. The length of the CDR3 is 13 residues. V was cut by 4 bases and J by 2 bases, with 6 bases left in between. Germline V gene data show CDR1 as SGHAT and CDR2 as FQNNGV. The CDR3 DNA follows: TGTGCCAGCAGCTCGTGGCCTGGAAACACCATATATTTT. Its protein is CASSSWPGNTIYF.

The CDR3 DNA reads as TGTGCCAGCAGTTACCGGAGGCGGGTCGATAATTCACCCCTCCACTTT. Its translation: CASSYRRRVDNSPLHF. V and J are TRBV6-5 and TRBJ1-6; D gene ambiguous. V dropped 2 bases and J dropped 5 bases, with 13 bases sitting between them. The CDR3 sequence is 16 residues long. Germline V gene lookup returns CDR1 MNHEY and CDR2 SVGAGI.

The chain couples TRBV18 to TRBJ1-5; tentative D call: TRBD1 (5 bases). CDR3 length: 14 amino acids. CDR1 is KGHSH, CDR2 LQKENI, per germline. V lost 2 bases to trimming and J lost 7 bases, with 12 bases between them. The CDR3: CASSPLGLGQPQHF. CDR3 DNA: TGTGCCAGCTCACCATTGGGGCTAGGGCAGCCCCAGCATTTT.